Sequencing of this T cell receptor (beta chain) was carried out in a study of shared clonotypes between healthy human individuals. Study-level points and caveats: Owing to a small donor count, the genetic and exposure-history diversity represented was limited. Non-shared clonotypes had lower generation probabilities than clonotypes shared by all four sorted-subset donors.

Clones were read by immunoSEQ multiplex PCR, and TCRdb kept only the in-frame ones, dropping some. The data show about 820,000 clones, nearly 95% seen once. Worth noting for this clone: What it recognizes is unknown.

Germline V gene lookup returns CDR1 WNHNN and CDR2 SYGVQD (reference sequence). Trimming took 3 bases from V and 6 from J, leaving 9 bases between them. The CDR3 covers 12 residues. Terminally differentiated effector memory CD45RA+ cells were left out of the naive CD8 fraction, which was CD45RO-negative and positively selected for CCR7. The specimen sequenced was naive CD8+ T cells sorted from blood. The source is a man aged 25-45 years in good health. This sequence joins TRBV10-1 and TRBJ2-7, with D perhaps matching TRBD2 (5 bases). The CDR3 coding sequence is TGCGCCAGCAGTGAAGAGGGCGGCGAGCAGTACTTC. It codes for CASSEEGGEQYF.